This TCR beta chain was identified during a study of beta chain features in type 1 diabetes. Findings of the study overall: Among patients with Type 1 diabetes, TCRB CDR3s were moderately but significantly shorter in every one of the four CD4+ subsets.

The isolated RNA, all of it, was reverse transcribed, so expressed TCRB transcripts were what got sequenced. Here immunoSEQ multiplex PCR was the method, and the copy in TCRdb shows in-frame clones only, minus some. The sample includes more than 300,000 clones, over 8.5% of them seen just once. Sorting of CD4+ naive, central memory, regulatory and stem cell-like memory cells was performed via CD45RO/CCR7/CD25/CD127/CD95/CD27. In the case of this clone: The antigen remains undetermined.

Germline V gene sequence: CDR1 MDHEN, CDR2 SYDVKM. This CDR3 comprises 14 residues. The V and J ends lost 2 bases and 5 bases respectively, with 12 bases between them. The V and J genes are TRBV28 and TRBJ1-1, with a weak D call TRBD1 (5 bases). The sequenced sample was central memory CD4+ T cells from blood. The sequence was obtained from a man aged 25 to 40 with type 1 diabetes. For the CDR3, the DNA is TGTGCCAGCAGTTTAGAGGGGACGGGAACTGAAGCTTTCTTT. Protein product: CASSLEGTGTEAFF.